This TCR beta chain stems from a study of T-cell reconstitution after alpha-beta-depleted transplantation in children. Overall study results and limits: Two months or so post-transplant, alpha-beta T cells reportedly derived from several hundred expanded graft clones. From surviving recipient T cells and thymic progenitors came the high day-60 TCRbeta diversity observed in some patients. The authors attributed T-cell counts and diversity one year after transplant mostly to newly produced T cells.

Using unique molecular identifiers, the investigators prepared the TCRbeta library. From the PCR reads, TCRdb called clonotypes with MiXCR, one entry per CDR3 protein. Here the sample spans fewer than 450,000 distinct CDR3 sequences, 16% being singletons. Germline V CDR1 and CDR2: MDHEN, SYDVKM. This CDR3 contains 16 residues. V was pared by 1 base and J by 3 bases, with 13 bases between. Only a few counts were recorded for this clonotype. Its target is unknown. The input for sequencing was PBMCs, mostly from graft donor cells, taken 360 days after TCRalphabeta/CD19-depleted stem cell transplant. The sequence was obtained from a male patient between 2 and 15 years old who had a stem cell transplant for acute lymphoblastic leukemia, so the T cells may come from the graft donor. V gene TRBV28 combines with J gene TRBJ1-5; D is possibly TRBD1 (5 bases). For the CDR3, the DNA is TGTGCCAGCAGTTTATCTCTGGGGGTTTCCAATCAGCCCCAGCATTTT. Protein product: CASSLSLGVSNQPQHF.